The subject of this entry is one TCR beta chain. Only in-frame clones appear in the TCRdb table, and some are missing; sequencing was by immunoSEQ multiplex PCR. This repertoire shows some 30,000 clones, roughly 85% found once; its top ten account for about 4.3%. The data were taken from a study of control samples from healthy donors and cancer patients. V lost 4 bases and J lost 2, with 16 bases in between. Germline V lookup: CDR1 SGHRS, CDR2 YFSETQ. The CDR3 totals 16 residues. Material: formalin-fixed, paraffin-embedded tissue. This clonotype originated in a female donor with melanoma. The rearrangement links TRBV5-1 to TRBJ1-3; D possibly corresponds to TRBD1 (5 bases). The CDR3 region is CASSPEAGRTGNTIYF. The CDR3 coding sequence is TGCGCCAGCAGCCCCGAGGCAGGGAGGACTGGAAACACCATATATTTT.